This TCR beta chain was captured in a study of blood T cell repertoires in COVID-19. Per the original methods: Estimates of nucleated cell counts were drawn from the amplification of reference gene primers. Sequencing used immunoSEQ multiplex PCR; TCRdb keeps in-frame clones, though not all of them. That table furnishes V, J and clone size, whereas the DNA furnished D and trimming. The sample records some 150,000 clones, roughly 84% being singletons. V lost 0 bases to trimming and J lost 0 bases, with 11 bases between them. The CDR3 runs to 17 residues. Germline V gene sequence: CDR1 MGHRA, CDR2 YSYEKL.

The chain uses TRBV4-1 and TRBJ1-4; no clear D. Material: PBMCs or T cells enriched from blood (not recorded which). This TCR was recovered from a man aged 50 to 60 who had recovered from COVID-19. CDR3 residues: CASSQELAGATNEKLFF. CDR3 in DNA: TGCGCCAGCAGCCAAGAATTGGCCGGAGCAACTAATGAAAAACTGTTTTTT.